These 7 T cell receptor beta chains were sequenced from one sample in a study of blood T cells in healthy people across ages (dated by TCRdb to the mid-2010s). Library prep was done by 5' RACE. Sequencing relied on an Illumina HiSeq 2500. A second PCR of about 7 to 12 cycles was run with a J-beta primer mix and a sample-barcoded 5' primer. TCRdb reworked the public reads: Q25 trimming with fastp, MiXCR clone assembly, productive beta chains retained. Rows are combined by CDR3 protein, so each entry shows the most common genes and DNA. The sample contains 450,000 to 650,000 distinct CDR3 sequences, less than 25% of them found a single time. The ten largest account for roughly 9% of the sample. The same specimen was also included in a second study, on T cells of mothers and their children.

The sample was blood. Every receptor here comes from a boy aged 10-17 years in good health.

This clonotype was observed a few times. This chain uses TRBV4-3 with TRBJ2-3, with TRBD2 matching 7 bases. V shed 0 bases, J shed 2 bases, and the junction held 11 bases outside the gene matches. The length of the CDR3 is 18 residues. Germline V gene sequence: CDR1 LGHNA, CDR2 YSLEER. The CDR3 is CASSQESLTGGFTDTQYF. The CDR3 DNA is TGCGCCAGCAGCCAAGAATCTCTGACGGGGGGTTTCACAGATACGCAGTATTTT.

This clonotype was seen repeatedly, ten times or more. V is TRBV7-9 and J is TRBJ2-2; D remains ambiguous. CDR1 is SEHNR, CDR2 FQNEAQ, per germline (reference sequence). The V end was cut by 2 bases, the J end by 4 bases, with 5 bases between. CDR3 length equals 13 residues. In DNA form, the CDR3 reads TGTGCCAGCAGCTTACTGCTCACCGGGGAGCTGTTTTTT. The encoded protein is CASSLLLTGELFF.

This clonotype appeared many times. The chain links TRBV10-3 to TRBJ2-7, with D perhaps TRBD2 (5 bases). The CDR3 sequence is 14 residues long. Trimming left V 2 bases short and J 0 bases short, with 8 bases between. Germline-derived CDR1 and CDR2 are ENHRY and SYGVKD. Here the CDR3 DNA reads TGTGCCATCAGTGAGGAGGGTGGCTCCTACGAGCAGTACTTC. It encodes CAISEEGGSYEQYF.

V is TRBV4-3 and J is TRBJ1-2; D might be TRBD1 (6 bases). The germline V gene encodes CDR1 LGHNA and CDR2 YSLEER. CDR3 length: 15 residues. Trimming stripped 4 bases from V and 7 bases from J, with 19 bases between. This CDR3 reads CASSPTTVGALGYTF. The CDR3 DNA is TGCGCCAGCAGCCCGACTACAGTGGGGGCGCTTGGCTACACCTTC.

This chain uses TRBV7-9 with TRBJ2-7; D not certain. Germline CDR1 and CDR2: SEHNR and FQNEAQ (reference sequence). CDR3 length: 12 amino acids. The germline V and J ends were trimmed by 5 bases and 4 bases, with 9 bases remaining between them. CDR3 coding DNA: TGTGCCAGCAGCATCCAAAATTACGAGCAGTACTTC. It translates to CASSIQNYEQYF.

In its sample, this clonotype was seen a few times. The CDR3 DNA reads TGTGCCAGCAGAACAGGGGGCAGGAACACTGAAGCTTTCTTT. This encodes CASRTGGRNTEAFF. The J gene is TRBJ1-1, the V gene TRBV28; 9 nucleotides match TRBD1. Germline values: CDR1 MDHEN, CDR2 SYDVKM. J was trimmed by 1 base and V by 6 bases; bases with no gene match: 3. The CDR3 has 14 residues. Combining the CDR3 with reference TRBV28 and TRBJ1-1 gives the whole variable domain DVKVTQSSRYLVKRTGEKVFLECVQDMDHENMFWYRQDPGLGLRLIYFSYDVKMKEKGDIPEGYSVSREKKERFSLILESASTNQTSMYLCASRTGGRNTEAFFGQGTRLTVV.

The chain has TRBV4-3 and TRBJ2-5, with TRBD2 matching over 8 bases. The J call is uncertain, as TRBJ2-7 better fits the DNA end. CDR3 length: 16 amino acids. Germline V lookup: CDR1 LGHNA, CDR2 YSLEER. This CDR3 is CASSQDIVSGVYEQYF. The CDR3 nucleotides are TGCGCCAGCAGCCAAGATATCGTTAGCGGGGTCTACGAGCAGTACTTC.